This TCR beta chain was found in a study of neurological immune-mediated disorders. General observations from the study: Expanded clones shared no identical CDR3 amino acid sequences across subjects, which suggested private TCR-beta repertoires in all groups. Multiple sclerosis patients had less TCR clonal expansion than even healthy controls, unlike HTLV-1-associated myelopathy.

Specified time point: longitudinal time-point 1 (baseline). It was blood bank volunteers in Maryland, USA who made up the healthy controls. Germline values: CDR1 DFQATT, CDR2 SNEGSKA (reference sequence). V shed 5 bases and J shed 0 bases, with 14 bases lying between them. The CDR3 totals 14 residues. In its sample, this clonotype was seen many times. What it binds is not known. The yield of each sequencing run was over 160 million TCR-beta sequences from 15-18 subjects. TCRdb re-called the 5' RACE reads with MiXCR, one entry per CDR3 protein. The sample yields over 55,000 distinct CDR3 sequences, 10% to 13% seen once.

Sample: PBMCs. J is TRBJ2-7 and V is TRBV20-1; no definite D call. The clonotype originates from a man aged 25-40 years in good health. Here the CDR3 reads CSARSDTFSYEQYF. In DNA form, the CDR3 reads TGCAGTGCTCGATCAGACACATTCTCCTACGAGCAGTACTTC.